The 22 T cell receptor beta chains reported below all come from one sample, sequenced in a study of CD4+ T cells in melanoma. Method: immunoSEQ multiplex PCR; TCRdb's copy keeps in-frame clones and lacks some. Of 140,000 or so clones in the sample, nearly 95% were seen once. Every receptor here comes from a human donor with melanoma.

The V gene is TRBV6-5, the J gene TRBJ2-3; 11 bases agree with TRBD2. This CDR3 contains 16 residues. Trimming at V came to 0 bases and at J to 8 bases, leaving 7 bases not matched to a gene. Germline CDR1 is MNHEY and CDR2 is SVGAGI. The CDR3 bases are TGTGCCAGCAGTTACTCGGCTAGCGGGGGGCAGGGTACGCAGTATTTT. It translates to CASSYSASGGQGTQYF.

This clone was counted only a few times. The CDR3 sequence is CARSRASDTEAFF. CDR3 in DNA: TGTGCCCGTAGCAGGGCGTCGGACACTGAAGCTTTCTTT. The rearrangement joins TRBV30 to TRBJ1-1; perhaps TRBD1 as D (5 bases). Trimming left V 8 bases short and J 3 bases short, with 16 bases between. Germline V gene sequence: CDR1 GTSNPN, CDR2 SVGIG (reference sequence). CDR3 length: 13 amino acids.

The rearrangement joins TRBV5-1 to TRBJ2-3; a weak D match, TRBD2 (6 bases). V was trimmed by 2 bases and J by 3 bases, leaving 16 bases between them. The germline V gene has CDR1 SGHRS and CDR2 YFSETQ. The CDR3 extends over 16 amino acids. The CDR3 DNA reads as TGCGCCAGCAGCTTACTAGCCACGGGGGTAACAGATACGCAGTATTTT. Translating it yields CASSLLATGVTDTQYF.

The chain employs TRBV5-1 and TRBJ2-7; 8 bases line up with TRBD1. The CDR3 is 15 amino acids. V trimming: 1 base; J trimming: 5 bases; junction bases outside the gene matches: 8. Germline loops: CDR1 SGHRS, CDR2 YFSETQ. This chain's CDR3 is CASSLNRQGADEQYF. The DNA for the CDR3 is TGCGCCAGCAGCTTGAACCGCCAGGGGGCGGACGAGCAGTACTTC.

The chain is built from TRBV30 and TRBJ2-1; the D is unclear. Germline-derived CDR1 and CDR2 are GTSNPN and SVGIG (reference sequence). Trimming cost V 0 bases and J 3 bases, with 6 bases left between them. The CDR3 has 13 amino acids. The CDR3 DNA reads as TGTGCCTGGAGTGTACATTACTACAATGAGCAGTTCTTC. Protein product: CAWSVHYYNEQFF.

The chain is built from TRBV7-9 and TRBJ2-7; 10 bases match TRBD2. The V segment lost 5 bases and the J segment 1 base; nucleotides outside the gene matches: 8. The CDR3 has 16 residues. The germline V gene has CDR1 SEHNR and CDR2 FQNEAQ (reference sequence). The CDR3 nucleotides are TGTGCCAGCAGCCCTTCTAGCGGGGGCGCTTCCTACGAGCAGTACTTC. Translation gives CASSPSSGGASYEQYF.

The rearrangement links TRBV10-3 to TRBJ2-7, with 7 nucleotides matching TRBD1. Germline CDR1 and CDR2: ENHRY and SYGVKD. V lost 0 bases to trimming and J lost 2 bases; unmatched junction nucleotides: 4. This CDR3 has 15 amino acids. This CDR3 is CAISESLGTAYEQYF. DNA of the CDR3: TGTGCCATCAGTGAGTCGTTGGGGACAGCCTACGAGCAGTACTTC.

V and J are TRBV7-3 and TRBJ2-1; D unresolved. Between the trimmed V and J ends, which lost 2 bases and 5 bases, there was a span of 4 bases. Germline values: CDR1 SGHTA, CDR2 FQGTGA. This CDR3 spans 12 amino acids. CDR3 sequence (DNA): TGTGCCAGCAGCTTAGAGGACAATGAGCAGTTCTTC. Protein product: CASSLEDNEQFF.

The count of this clone is one. J is TRBJ1-2 and V is TRBV7-9; 7 bases are a match to TRBD1. The CDR3 has 13 amino acids. V gave up 7 bases and J gave up 8 bases; unmatched junction bases: 10. Germline V gives CDR1 SEHNR, CDR2 FQNEAQ (reference sequence). The CDR3 region has the DNA TGTGCCAGCATGATTGCGGGACAGAGCGGCTACACCTTC. Encoded protein: CASMIAGQSGYTF.

This sequence joins TRBV4-1 and TRBJ2-1; D is uncertain. From germline, CDR1 is MGHRA and CDR2 YSYEKL. V gave up 0 bases and J gave up 7 bases, with 13 bases separating them. The length of the CDR3 is 15 residues. In nucleotides, the CDR3 is TGCGCCAGCAGCCAAGATCGAACAGTTAGAAATGAGCAGTTCTTC. Translation: CASSQDRTVRNEQFF.

The V and J genes are TRBV9 and TRBJ2-1; D tentatively fits TRBD1 or TRBD2 (5 bases each). Germline lookup yields CDR1 SGDLS and CDR2 YYNGEE. V lost 0 bases, J lost 9 bases, and 10 bases lay in between. This CDR3 is built from 13 residues. The CDR3 DNA is TGTGCCAGCAGCGTAGAAGTAGGGACTGAGCAGTTCTTC. It specifies CASSVEVGTEQFF.

The rearrangement uses TRBV5-5 and TRBJ2-7; 13 nucleotides agree with TRBD2. This CDR3 region has 16 residues. Germline-derived CDR1 and CDR2 are SGHKS and YYEKEE (reference sequence). The trim removed 3 bases at V and 3 bases at J, leaving 6 bases unmatched. The CDR3 is CASSSGLAGAYYEQYF. For the CDR3, the DNA is TGTGCCAGCAGCTCAGGACTAGCGGGGGCGTACTACGAGCAGTACTTC.

The chain joins TRBV27 to TRBJ2-2; D might be TRBD2 (5 bases). The length of the CDR3 is 15 residues. Deletions cut 5 bases from V and 6 bases from J, with 16 bases between. CDR1 and CDR2 (germline): MNHEY, SMNVEV (reference sequence). This CDR3 reads CASSQRLLVAGELFF. CDR3 bases: TGTGCCAGCAGTCAAAGACTACTCGTTGCCGGGGAGCTGTTTTTT.

This clone has just a few counts. Other DNA sequences in this specimen translate into the identical CDR3. The chain is built from TRBV6-5 and TRBJ1-2; D gene uncertain. The CDR3 spans 13 residues. Germline CDR1 MNHEY, CDR2 SVGAGI. With 0 bases removed from V and 5 bases from J, the gap between germline ends came to 7 bases. The CDR3, as DNA: TGTGCCAGCAGTTACTCGCTCAGATATGGCTACACCTTC. Its protein is CASSYSLRYGYTF.

The chain combines TRBV7-8 with TRBJ1-2; D remains unclear. The CDR3 is 15 amino acids. V was trimmed by 2 bases and J by 4 bases, leaving 14 bases between them. Germline CDR1 reads SGHVS; CDR2 reads FQNEAQ. CDR3 DNA sequence: TGTGCCAGCAGCTTACTTGGCGGCCGGACCTATGGCTACACCTTC. Residues: CASSLLGGRTYGYTF. Variable domain in full (rest from reference TRBV7-8 and TRBJ1-2): GAGVSQSPRYKVAKRGQDVALRCDPISGHVSLFWYQQALGQGPEFLTYFQNEAQLDKSGLPSDRFFAERPEGSVSTLKIQRTQQEDSAVYLCASSLLGGRTYGYTFGSGTRLTVV.

The rearrangement joins TRBV7-9 to TRBJ1-5; D unresolved. The CDR3 runs to 12 residues. Between the trimmed V and J ends, which lost 5 bases and 4 bases, there was a span of 6 bases. Germline CDR1 SEHNR, CDR2 FQNEAQ (reference sequence). CDR3 residues: CASSLPNQPQHF. The CDR3 DNA follows: TGTGCCAGCAGCCTACCAAATCAGCCCCAGCATTTT.

The chain has TRBV7-3 and TRBJ2-5, with 8 nucleotides matching TRBD1. The CDR3 is 14 amino acids. Germline CDR1 and CDR2: SGHTA and FQGTGA. The V and J ends lost 5 bases and 4 bases, in that order; junction bases with no gene match: 6. The CDR3 DNA reads as TGTGCCAGCAGCGCCGCCGGACAGGGAGAGACCCAGTACTTC. Amino acid sequence: CASSAAGQGETQYF.

This clone has a single count. CDR3 sequence (DNA): TGTGCCAGCAGCACCCCAGGGGGCCTCGGAAACACCATATATTTT. It is translated as CASSTPGGLGNTIYF. The J gene is TRBJ1-3, the V gene TRBV9, with TRBD1 identical over 8 bases. Trimming cost V 4 bases and J 4 bases; bases outside gene matches: 7. CDR1 and CDR2 from the germline V gene are SGDLS and YYNGEE. The CDR3 consists of 15 residues. Together with reference TRBV9 and TRBJ1-3, the CDR3 gives the full variable domain: DSGVTQTPKHLITATGQRVTLRCSPRSGDLSVYWYQQSLDQGLQFLIQYYNGEERAKGNILERFSAQQFPDLHSELNLSSLELGDSALYFCASSTPGGLGNTIYFGEGSWLTVV.

This clone occurred once. V usage is TRBV10-3 and J usage is TRBJ2-7, with 14 bases that match TRBD2. Germline values: CDR1 ENHRY, CDR2 SYGVKD. Unmatched junction bases numbered 1, after V lost 4 bases and J lost 2 bases. This CDR3 has 15 residues. CDR3 loop: CAISGTSGGTYEQYF. As DNA, the CDR3 is TGTGCCATCAGTGGGACTAGCGGGGGGACCTACGAGCAGTACTTC.

The CDR3 here is CASRPVSGELFF. CDR3 DNA sequence: TGTGCCAGCAGACCAGTTTCCGGGGAGCTGTTTTTT. The gene calls are TRBV6-5 and TRBJ2-2; D uncertain. The CDR3 totals 12 residues. Germline values: CDR1 MNHEY, CDR2 SVGAGI. Between the trimmed V and J ends, which lost 6 bases and 6 bases, there was a span of 8 bases.

CDR3 residues: CASSLVSGDNEQFF. CDR3 nucleotide sequence: TGCGCCAGCAGCTTGGTCTCAGGGGACAATGAGCAGTTCTTC. V is TRBV5-1 and J is TRBJ2-1, with a tentative D call TRBD1 (6 bases). Trimming removed 0 bases from V and 5 bases from J, with 9 bases in between. From germline, CDR1 is SGHRS and CDR2 YFSETQ. The CDR3 is 14 residues long.

The rearrangement joins TRBV9 to TRBJ2-2, with D possibly TRBD1 on 5 matching bases. The length of the CDR3 is 16 residues. Per the germline V gene, CDR1 is SGDLS and CDR2 is YYNGEE. The ends were cut back, 0 bases at V and 6 bases at J, with 15 bases in the middle. The CDR3 sequence: CASSVGYQGTAGELFF. In nucleotides, the CDR3 is TGTGCCAGCAGCGTAGGGTACCAGGGTACCGCCGGGGAGCTGTTTTTT.